This T cell receptor (beta chain) was sequenced in a study of OX40 agonist ivuxolimab in advanced cancers. Study-level background: Of mixed ages from about 23 to 85 and averaging roughly 66 years, the group was around 78% male. Approximately 40% of patients had received prior checkpoint inhibitor therapy.

V shed 6 bases, J shed 7 bases, and the junction held 3 bases outside the gene matches. This CDR3 has 14 residues. Germline CDR1 is SNHLY and CDR2 is FYNNEI. Generated by immunoSEQ multiplex PCR, the TCRdb table keeps only in-frame clones and is missing some. The table lists just over 60,000 clones, roughly nine tenths of them singletons. V usage is TRBV2 and J usage is TRBJ1-4; 12 positions match TRBD1. This sequence was found in an adult with an advanced solid tumor such as melanoma, head and neck, liver or kidney cancer. The sequenced sample was CD4+ or CD8+ T cells sorted from blood, obtained in a trial of the OX40 agonist ivuxolimab. DNA for the CDR3: TGTGCCAGCAGAAGGGACAGGGGGCCTGAAAAACTGTTTTTT. It yields the protein CASRRDRGPEKLFF. The full variable domain, its missing parts supplied by reference TRBV2 and TRBJ1-4, is EPEVTQTPSHQVTQMGQEVILRCVPISNHLYFYWYRQILGQKVEFLVSFYNNEISEKSEIFDDQFSVERPDGSNFTLKIRSTKLEDSAMYFCASRRDRGPEKLFFGSGTQLSVL.